These 25 T cell receptor beta chains originate from one sample sequenced in a study of cytomegalovirus exposure and HLA in healthy donors. The repertoire was sequenced with immunoSEQ multiplex PCR; TCRdb's copy has only in-frame clones and lacks some. The data hold hundreds of thousands of clones, with 70% to 90% observed a single time. The sequencing input was PBMCs. The receptors were sampled from a woman aged 18-29 years in good health and CMV-seronegative.

The J gene is TRBJ2-3, the V gene TRBV19; D may be TRBD1 (7 bases). Germline CDR1 reads LNHDA; CDR2 reads SQIVND (reference sequence). Trimming took off 5 bases at V and 0 bases at J, with 24 bases between the two ends. The CDR3 totals 19 residues. The CDR3 DNA sequence: TGTGCCAGTAGTCCAGGCGGGACAGCTTATTCTTCTAGCACAGATACGCAGTATTTT. It is translated as CASSPGGTAYSSSTDTQYF.

The chain employs TRBV10-3 and TRBJ2-3, with TRBD1 as a possible D gene (5 bases). With 8 bases removed from V and 0 bases from J, the gap between germline ends came to 9 bases. The CDR3 contains 13 residues. Germline V lookup: CDR1 ENHRY, CDR2 SYGVKD. For the CDR3, the DNA is TGTGCCATCCGTGGGGCAAGCACAGATACGCAGTATTTT. It is translated as CAIRGASTDTQYF.

J is TRBJ2-1 and V is TRBV2; D might be TRBD2 (6 bases). Germline assignment: CDR1 SNHLY and CDR2 FYNNEI. This CDR3 is built from 11 residues. V shed 8 bases and J shed 14 bases, with 16 bases lying between them. CDR3 residues: CASVKDQREFF. The CDR3 DNA reads as TGTGCCAGCGTTAAGGATCAGCGGGAGTTCTTC.

This rearrangement joins TRBV13 to TRBJ1-1, with 7 nucleotides matching TRBD1. J lost 11 bases, V lost 0 bases, and 15 bases had no gene match. There are 16 residues in the CDR3. Germline V gene sequence: CDR1 PRHDT, CDR2 FYEKMQ (reference sequence). DNA of the CDR3: TGTGCCAGCAGCTTAGGGACCGGGACAGCGAACCTGAAGGCTTTCTTT. It translates to CASSLGTGTANLKAFF.

This chain joins TRBV30 and TRBJ2-1, with TRBD2 matching 13 bases. This CDR3 contains 18 residues. Germline-derived CDR1 and CDR2 are GTSNPN and SVGIG (reference sequence). The ends lost 0 bases at V and 3 bases at J; junction bases unmatched: 8. The CDR3 coding sequence is TGTGCCTGGAGTGTACGAGGACTAGCGGGAGCTTACTACAATGAGCAGTTCTTC. It translates to CAWSVRGLAGAYYNEQFF.

CDR3 DNA sequence: TGTGCCAGCAGCGTAGAACAAACCCAGCAGTTCTTC. Protein product: CASSVEQTQQFF. The chain links TRBV9 to TRBJ2-1; D unresolved. Germline V gene lookup returns CDR1 SGDLS and CDR2 YYNGEE. V shed 0 bases and J shed 11 bases, with 9 bases lying between them. The CDR3 covers 12 residues.

The chain couples TRBV6-4 to TRBJ1-1, with D maybe TRBD1 (6 bases). V lost 0 bases and J 11 bases, leaving 13 bases between the germline ends. This CDR3 is 13 amino acids long. Germline CDR1 is MRHNA and CDR2 is SNTAGT. The CDR3 region is CASSDSGGMRAFF. Here the CDR3 DNA reads TGTGCCAGCAGTGACTCAGGGGGTATGCGGGCTTTCTTT.

This sequence joins TRBV28 and TRBJ2-1; possible D gene TRBD1, 6 bases. CDR1 and CDR2 from the germline V gene are MDHEN and SYDVKM. This CDR3 region has 16 residues. The V gene lost 4 bases and the J gene lost 8 bases, with 21 bases spanning the gap. The CDR3 loop is CASSSRAYRVGHEQFF. The CDR3 region has the DNA TGTGCCAGCAGTTCAAGAGCCTACAGGGTTGGGCATGAGCAGTTCTTC.

The V call is TRBV4-2, the J call TRBJ2-7, with 8 bases matching TRBD2. The CDR3 loop spans 16 amino acids. V dropped 4 bases and J dropped 5; count of bases not matched to a gene: 13. Germline lookup yields CDR1 LGHNA and CDR2 YNFKEQ. The DNA for the CDR3 is TGTGCCAGCAGCCCCTTATCAGCTAGCGGGTTCCACGAGCAGTACTTC. This sequence encodes CASSPLSASGFHEQYF.

The chain recombines TRBV5-1 with TRBJ1-1; 7 bases agree with TRBD1. The CDR3 consists of 16 residues. J gave up 0 bases and V 4 bases, and 9 bases lay outside the gene matches. Germline V gene data show CDR1 as SGHRS and CDR2 as YFSETQ. Here the CDR3 reads CASSVEPGTVNTEAFF. Here the CDR3 DNA reads TGCGCCAGCAGCGTGGAGCCCGGGACAGTGAACACTGAAGCTTTCTTT.

This rearrangement joins TRBV25-1 to TRBJ2-3, with TRBD2 identical over 15 bases. V lost 5 bases to trimming and J lost 4 bases; unmatched junction nucleotides: 10. The CDR3 length is 18 residues. Per germline, CDR1 MGHDK and CDR2 SYGVNS. The CDR3 nucleotides are TGTGCCAGCAGTCCTCATCGGACTAGCGGGAGGGCCGCAGATACGCAGTATTTT. Its translation: CASSPHRTSGRAADTQYF.

The chain has TRBV7-6 and TRBJ1-1; TRBD1 agrees at 9 bases. Germline V gene lookup returns CDR1 SGHVS and CDR2 FNYEAQ. The J segment lost 4 bases and the V segment lost 5 bases, leaving 11 bases of the junction unmatched. The CDR3 has 16 amino acids. The CDR3: CASSPLGDRVSTEAFF. The CDR3 DNA sequence: TGTGCCAGCAGCCCTCTCGGGGACAGGGTGAGCACTGAAGCTTTCTTT.

This chain joins TRBV15 and TRBJ1-5, with 10 bases that match TRBD1. CDR1 and CDR2 from the germline V gene are LNHNV and YYDKDF (reference sequence). The CDR3 is made up of 15 amino acids. V gave up 3 bases and J gave up 3 bases; unmatched junction bases: 2. The DNA of the CDR3 is TGTGCCACCAGCAGGGACAGGGGGACCAATCAGCCCCAGCATTTT. Translation gives CATSRDRGTNQPQHF.

The CDR3 nucleotides read TGTGCCAGCTCACCCAGCCGAGGGGGCGTCTACGAGCAGTACTTC. Its protein product is CASSPSRGGVYEQYF. The chain uses TRBV18 and TRBJ2-7, with 7 bases fitting TRBD1. Per germline, CDR1 KGHSH and CDR2 LQKENI. This CDR3 spans 15 amino acids. The V and J ends lost 3 bases and 3 bases, in that order; junction bases with no gene match: 8.

V gene TRBV7-9 combines with J gene TRBJ1-5; 10 nucleotides line up with TRBD1. This CDR3 region has 16 residues. V lost 5 bases, J lost 2 bases, and 6 bases stayed unmatched. Germline lookup yields CDR1 SEHNR and CDR2 FQNEAQ (reference sequence). The CDR3 here is CASSLDRGRGNQPQHF. CDR3 sequence (DNA): TGTGCCAGCAGCCTAGACAGGGGGCGCGGCAATCAGCCCCAGCATTTT. Full variable domain (outside the CDR3, taken from reference TRBV7-9 and TRBJ1-5): DTGVSQNPRHKITKRGQNVTFRCDPISEHNRLYWYRQTLGQGPEFLTYFQNEAQLEKSRLLSDRFSAERPKGSFSTLEIQRTEQGDSAMYLCASSLDRGRGNQPQHFGDGTRLSIL.

This chain connects TRBV28 to TRBJ2-1, with 11 bases aligning to TRBD2. V lost 3 bases, J lost 9 bases, and 16 bases stayed unmatched. Germline assignment: CDR1 MDHEN and CDR2 SYDVKM. CDR3 length equals 18 residues. The CDR3, as DNA: TGTGCCAGCAGTTTCTCGGGGCTAGCGGGAGGAGCTGGGGCTGAGCAGTTCTTC. Its protein is CASSFSGLAGGAGAEQFF. Filled out from reference TRBV28 and TRBJ2-1, the complete variable domain reads DVKVTQSSRYLVKRTGEKVFLECVQDMDHENMFWYRQDPGLGLRLIYFSYDVKMKEKGDIPEGYSVSREKKERFSLILESASTNQTSMYLCASSFSGLAGGAGAEQFFGPGTRLTVL.

The V and J genes are TRBV30 and TRBJ2-1; 10 bases line up with TRBD2. The J segment lost 3 bases and the V segment lost 3 bases, leaving 8 bases of the junction unmatched. The CDR3 sequence is 16 residues long. CDR1 and CDR2 (germline): GTSNPN, SVGIG (reference sequence). CDR3 in DNA: TGTGCCTGGAGCTACCGTTTAGCGGGGGGCTACAATGAGCAGTTCTTC. This encodes CAWSYRLAGGYNEQFF.

The V and J genes are TRBV2 and TRBJ1-5; 9 bases are a match to TRBD1. The CDR3 runs to 16 residues. V shed 6 bases and J 2 bases; nucleotides not matched to a gene: 8. Germline CDR1 and CDR2: SNHLY and FYNNEI. The CDR3 loop reads CASRALRQGGNQPQHF. Here the CDR3 DNA reads TGTGCCAGCAGAGCCTTACGACAGGGGGGCAATCAGCCCCAGCATTTT.

The chain links TRBV28 to TRBJ2-7, with D maybe TRBD2 (5 bases). Per germline, CDR1 MDHEN and CDR2 SYDVKM. The germline V and J ends were trimmed by 3 bases and 3 bases, with 12 bases remaining between them. The CDR3 runs to 14 residues. The CDR3 reads CASSLISVNYEQYF. In DNA, the CDR3 is TGTGCCAGCAGTTTGATTAGCGTTAACTACGAGCAGTACTTC. The variable domain in full, completed from reference TRBV28 and TRBJ2-7, reads DVKVTQSSRYLVKRTGEKVFLECVQDMDHENMFWYRQDPGLGLRLIYFSYDVKMKEKGDIPEGYSVSREKKERFSLILESASTNQTSMYLCASSLISVNYEQYFGPGTRLTVT.

This chain uses TRBV6-5 with TRBJ1-1, with D perhaps matching TRBD1 (6 bases). This CDR3 spans 13 amino acids. Trimming removed 7 bases at V and 5 bases at J, with 14 bases between. Germline V CDR1 and CDR2: MNHEY, SVGAGI. The CDR3 region is CASKLNRVTEAFF. CDR3 in DNA: TGTGCCAGCAAATTAAACAGGGTTACTGAAGCTTTCTTT.

The rearrangement uses TRBV28 and TRBJ2-7; TRBD2 matches 7 bases. Looked up from germline, CDR1 is MDHEN and CDR2 is SYDVKM. The CDR3 contains 15 residues. V trimming: 5 bases; J trimming: 2 bases; junction bases outside the gene matches: 9. CDR3 in amino acids: CASSIMTGGPYEQYF. The DNA of the CDR3 is TGTGCCAGCAGTATAATGACGGGGGGTCCCTACGAGCAGTACTTC.

The gene calls are TRBV5-5 and TRBJ1-2; 8 bases align to TRBD1. The V gene's germline CDR1 is SGHKS and CDR2 YYEKEE (reference sequence). The CDR3 loop spans 13 amino acids. Germline trimming cut 0 bases from V and 14 bases from J; bases unmatched to any gene: 9. CDR3 bases: TGTGCCAGCAGCTTGGCCCAGGGGGCCGGGGTAACCTTC. It translates to CASSLAQGAGVTF.

This chain links TRBV27 with TRBJ2-1; 8 nucleotides agree with TRBD2. Losses at the gene ends were 3 bases for V and 5 bases for J; bases not matched to a gene: 3. Per the germline V gene, CDR1 is MNHEY and CDR2 is SMNVEV (reference sequence). The length of the CDR3 is 14 residues. This CDR3 reads CASSLLAGHNEQFF. CDR3 DNA sequence: TGTGCCAGCAGTTTGCTAGCGGGTCACAATGAGCAGTTCTTC.

The chain couples TRBV6-6 to TRBJ2-3; tentative D call: TRBD1 (6 bases). V was clipped by 4 bases and J by 0 bases, with 14 bases between them. Per the germline V gene, CDR1 is MNHNY and CDR2 is SVGAGI (reference sequence). This CDR3 region has 16 residues. In DNA form, the CDR3 reads TGTGCCAGCAGTTCTCGGGACACACCTAGCACAGATACGCAGTATTTT. Encoded protein: CASSSRDTPSTDTQYF.

The rearrangement links TRBV29-1 to TRBJ2-1; 11 bases align to TRBD2. The CDR3 consists of 15 residues. The junction had 9 bases not matched to a gene; V was cut back by 3 bases and J by 8 bases. Germline V gene sequence: CDR1 SQVTM, CDR2 ANQGSEA. The CDR3 DNA is TGCAGCGTTGAGGAACTAGCGGGAGTGGGGTATGAGCAGTTCTTC. Protein sequence: CSVEELAGVGYEQFF.